This T cell receptor beta chain was recorded in a study of blood T cell repertoires in COVID-19. Study-level background: Whether acute or convalescent, the COVID-19 samples came from the United States, Italy and Spain. In each case, the material was cDNA or gDNA derived from T cells, B-cell-depleted T cells, or PBMCs.

Authors' processing steps: Reference gene primer amplification gave estimated nucleated cell counts. The assay was immunoSEQ multiplex PCR, and TCRdb's table has in-frame clones only and misses some. From that table come the V and J calls and clone size; the DNA was used to work out D and trimming. Of nearly 95,000 clones listed, 90% are singletons. V was pared by 7 bases and J by 6 bases, with 7 bases of the junction left unmatched. This CDR3 has 13 residues. Germline V lookup: CDR1 SGDLS, CDR2 YYNGEE. The V gene is TRBV9, the J gene TRBJ2-1, with TRBD2 matching over 7 bases. Source material: peripheral blood. The source of this sequence is a human donor with active COVID-19. The donor label of this sample is uncertain. The CDR3 reads CASELGGSNEQFF. The DNA for the CDR3 is TGTGCCAGCGAGTTGGGGGGGAGCAATGAGCAGTTCTTC. Drawing the rest from reference TRBV9 and TRBJ2-1, the complete variable domain is DSGVTQTPKHLITATGQRVTLRCSPRSGDLSVYWYQQSLDQGLQFLIQYYNGEERAKGNILERFSAQQFPDLHSELNLSSLELGDSALYFCASELGGSNEQFFGPGTRLTVL.